This entry concerns a single T cell receptor (beta chain). This clonotype was recorded at least ten times. What this receptor recognizes is not known. One base away there is no much larger clone; base qualities are not given. The approximately 39 donors, aged roughly 6 to 100 years, were systemically healthy Caucasian individuals from Russia. Around 9.7 milliliters of peripheral blood were collected from each donor into EDTA-treated Vacutainer tubes. PBMCs were isolated by Ficoll-Paque density-gradient centrifugation, with at least 7 million obtained per sample. Trizol reagent was used to extract total RNA from the PBMCs, yielding at least 6 micrograms per sample. Naive CD45RAhigh/CD27high T cell percentages were measured by flow cytometry on a PBMC aliquot from every donor. Library method: 5' RACE. Sequencer: Illumina HiSeq 2500. The second PCR ran for about 7 to 11 cycles and used a J-beta primer mix along with a sample-barcoded 5' primer. A template-switch 5' adaptor carrying 12 random nucleotides introduced a unique molecular identifier onto each TCR beta cDNA molecule. Each sample yielded at least 3 million CDR3-containing paired-end reads. First-strand cDNA synthesis was performed from all RNA using the Mint cDNA synthesis kit, with priming by a TRBC-specific oligonucleotide. After uracil-DNA glycosylase treatment, a first 18-cycle PCR used universal primers M1SS and BC2_uni_R on all cDNA. Turning to the authors' computational methods: Each sample was normalized by randomly selecting 1 million high-quality reads, each carrying a distinct molecular identifier. Instead of being binned into consensus sequences, reads with shared molecular identifiers were discarded. CDR3 identification, clonotype clustering and error correction used MiTCR with a Q25 quality threshold and the strictest error-elimination algorithm. Lower-bound total TCR beta diversity was estimated with a nonparametric unseen species model using Euler transformation. TCRdb reprocessing: public reads trimmed at Q25 with fastp, clones called with MiXCR, in-frame beta chains kept. For every CDR3 protein sequence, its rows merge into one entry that carries the most common genes and DNA. The V and J calls were determined by TCRdb, not by the authors. For this sample there are around 900,000 distinct CDR3 sequences; under 30% appear just once. Of the sample, 15% to 20% falls within the top ten clones.

This specimen comes from a study of blood T cells in healthy people across ages (dated by TCRdb to about 2015). Notes on the research overall: Template switching captured roughly one uniquely barcoded TCR beta cDNA molecule per two T cells in model experiments. Using deep sequencing normalized with unique cDNA molecular identifiers, the study measured how TCR beta repertoire diversity changes with age. The donors were split into four age groups: young (average about 15 years), middle-aged (about 40), aged (over 55) and long-lived (about 74). To avoid experimental bias, donors of different ages were distributed randomly across sequencing lanes. For two donors (one aged 18 to 30 and one aged 80 or older), the study analyzed two additional independent replicas of 1 million unique cDNA reads from the same blood draw. The investigation overall reported the following: Because the CMV infection status of the donors was unknown, age-related changes in expanded clonotypes may potentially have been confounded. Because profiling used bulk unsorted PBMCs, naive and antigen-experienced compartments could not be compared conclusively. Compared with the aged group, the long-lived group had more naive CD4+ T cells, fewer expanded clones and increased TCR diversity, suggesting age selection. Estimates of total diversity from one million sequenced T cells were regarded as lower bounds and underestimates. As age increased, observed TCR beta diversity per million T cells dropped in a roughly linear way, and a significant reduction was already evident by age about 40. Observed TCR beta diversity correlated strongly with the percentage of naive T cells measured by flow cytometry.

The origin of this receptor is an elderly woman in good health. The material sequenced was blood.

The CDR3 corresponds to CASSTMGGRTDTQYF. DNA sequence: TGTGCCAGCAGCACGATGGGGGGGCGCACAGATACGCAGTATTTT. The chain uses TRBV7-8 and TRBJ2-3, with TRBD2 perhaps the D gene, on 7 matching bases. CDR1 SGHVS and CDR2 FQNEAQ were looked up in the germline V gene. V loses 5 bases, J loses 1 base, and the germline ends lie 13 bases apart. Including cysteine and phenylalanine, the CDR3 has 15 amino acids. The read is trimmed to its CDR3 DNA, 45 bases read in frame from base 1.